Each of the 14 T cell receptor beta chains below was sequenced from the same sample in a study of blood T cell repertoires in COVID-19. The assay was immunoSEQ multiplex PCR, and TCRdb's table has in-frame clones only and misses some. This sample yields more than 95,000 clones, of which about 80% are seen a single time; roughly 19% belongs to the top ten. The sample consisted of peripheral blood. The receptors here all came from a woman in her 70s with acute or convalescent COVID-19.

The CDR3 DNA is TGTGCCAGCAGCTTGGGGGAGGGGCGAAAACTGTTTTTT. It specifies CASSLGEGRKLFF. The chain employs TRBV5-4 and TRBJ1-4; D is possibly TRBD1 (5 bases). The CDR3 sequence is 13 residues long. Looked up from germline, CDR1 is SGHNT and CDR2 is YYREEE (reference sequence). The V end lost 0 bases, the J end lost 10 bases, and 10 bases lay between the germline ends.

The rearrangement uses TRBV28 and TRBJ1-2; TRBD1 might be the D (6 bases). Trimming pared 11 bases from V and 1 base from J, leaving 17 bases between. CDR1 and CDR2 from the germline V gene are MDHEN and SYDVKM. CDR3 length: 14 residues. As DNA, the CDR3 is TGTGCCGCCCTAGAGGACAGCCTTAACTATGGCTACACCTTC. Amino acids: CAALEDSLNYGYTF.

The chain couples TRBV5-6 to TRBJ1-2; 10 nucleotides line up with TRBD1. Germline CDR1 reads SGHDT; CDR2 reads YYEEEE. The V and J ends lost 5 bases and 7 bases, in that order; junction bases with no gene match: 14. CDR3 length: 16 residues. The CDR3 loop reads CASRVYGTGEMSGYTF. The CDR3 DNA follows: TGTGCCAGCAGGGTATACGGGACAGGGGAGATGAGTGGCTACACCTTC.

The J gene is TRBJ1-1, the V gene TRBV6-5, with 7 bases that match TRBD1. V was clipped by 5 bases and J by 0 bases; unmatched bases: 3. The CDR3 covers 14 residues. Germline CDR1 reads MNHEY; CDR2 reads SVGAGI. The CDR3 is CASSRQGLNTEAFF. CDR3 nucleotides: TGTGCCAGCAGTAGACAGGGCCTGAACACTGAAGCTTTCTTT.

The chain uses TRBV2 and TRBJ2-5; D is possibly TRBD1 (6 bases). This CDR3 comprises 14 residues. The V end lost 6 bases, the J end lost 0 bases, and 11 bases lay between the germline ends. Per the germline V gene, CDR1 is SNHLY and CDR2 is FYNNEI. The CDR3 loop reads CASRETGYQETQYF. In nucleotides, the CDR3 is TGTGCCAGCAGGGAGACAGGCTACCAAGAGACCCAGTACTTC.

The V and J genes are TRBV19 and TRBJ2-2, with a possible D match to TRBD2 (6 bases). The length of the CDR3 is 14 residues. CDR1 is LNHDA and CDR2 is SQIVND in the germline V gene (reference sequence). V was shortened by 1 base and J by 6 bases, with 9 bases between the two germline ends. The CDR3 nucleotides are TGTGCCAGTAGTATAGTAGGAGGGGCCGGGGAGCTGTTTTTT. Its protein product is CASSIVGGAGELFF.

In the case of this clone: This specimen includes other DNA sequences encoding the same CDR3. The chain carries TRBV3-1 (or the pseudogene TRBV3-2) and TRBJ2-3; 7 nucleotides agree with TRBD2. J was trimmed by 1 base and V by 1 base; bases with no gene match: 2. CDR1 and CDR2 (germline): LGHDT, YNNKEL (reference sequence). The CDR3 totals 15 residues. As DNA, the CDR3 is TGTGCCAGCAGCCAAGGGGGGGGACGCACAGATACGCAGTATTTT. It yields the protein CASSQGGGRTDTQYF.

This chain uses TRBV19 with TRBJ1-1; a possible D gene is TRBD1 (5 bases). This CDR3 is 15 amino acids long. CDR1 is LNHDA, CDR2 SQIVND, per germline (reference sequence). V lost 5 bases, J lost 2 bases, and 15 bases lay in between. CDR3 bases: TGTGCCAGTAGTTTGGGACTAGGGGTTAACACTGAAGCTTTCTTT. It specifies CASSLGLGVNTEAFF.

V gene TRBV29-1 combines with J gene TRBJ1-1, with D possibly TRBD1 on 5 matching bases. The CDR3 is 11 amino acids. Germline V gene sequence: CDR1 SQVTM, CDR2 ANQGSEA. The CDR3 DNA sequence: TGCACCGCAGGGAGGAACACTGAAGCTTTCTTT. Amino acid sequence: CTAGRNTEAFF.

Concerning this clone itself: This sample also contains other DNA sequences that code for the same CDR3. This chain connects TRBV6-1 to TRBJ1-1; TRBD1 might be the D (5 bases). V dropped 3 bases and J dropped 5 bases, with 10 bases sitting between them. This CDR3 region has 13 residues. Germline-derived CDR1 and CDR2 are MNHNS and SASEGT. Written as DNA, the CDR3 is TGTGCCAGCAGTGAGCCTGGGGGGACTGAAGCTTTCTTT. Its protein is CASSEPGGTEAFF.

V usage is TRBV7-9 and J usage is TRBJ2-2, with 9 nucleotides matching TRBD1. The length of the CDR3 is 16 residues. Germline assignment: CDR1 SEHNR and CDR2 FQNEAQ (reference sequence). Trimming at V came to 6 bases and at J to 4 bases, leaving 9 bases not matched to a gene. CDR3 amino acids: CASRNPGQGSTGELFF. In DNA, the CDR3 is TGTGCCAGCAGAAATCCGGGACAGGGATCCACCGGGGAGCTGTTTTTT.

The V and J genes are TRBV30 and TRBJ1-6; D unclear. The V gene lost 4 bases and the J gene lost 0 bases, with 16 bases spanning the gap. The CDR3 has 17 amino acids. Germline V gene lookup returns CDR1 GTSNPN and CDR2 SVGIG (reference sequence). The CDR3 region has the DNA TGTGCCTGGATATCGCTGACGGAGAGCTCCTATAATTCACCCCTCCACTTT. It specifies CAWISLTESSYNSPLHF.

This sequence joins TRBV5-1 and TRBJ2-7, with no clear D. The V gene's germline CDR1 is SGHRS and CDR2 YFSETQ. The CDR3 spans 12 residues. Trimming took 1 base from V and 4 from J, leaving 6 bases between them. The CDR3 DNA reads TGCGCCAGCAGCTTGACGGTTTACGAGCAGTACTTC. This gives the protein CASSLTVYEQYF.

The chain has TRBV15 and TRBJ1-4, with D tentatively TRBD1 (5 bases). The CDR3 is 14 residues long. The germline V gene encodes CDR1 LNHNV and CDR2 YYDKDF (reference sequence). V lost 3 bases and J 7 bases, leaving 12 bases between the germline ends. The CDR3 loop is CATSSGGEGEKLFF. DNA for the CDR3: TGTGCCACCAGCAGCGGGGGGGAGGGTGAAAAACTGTTTTTT.